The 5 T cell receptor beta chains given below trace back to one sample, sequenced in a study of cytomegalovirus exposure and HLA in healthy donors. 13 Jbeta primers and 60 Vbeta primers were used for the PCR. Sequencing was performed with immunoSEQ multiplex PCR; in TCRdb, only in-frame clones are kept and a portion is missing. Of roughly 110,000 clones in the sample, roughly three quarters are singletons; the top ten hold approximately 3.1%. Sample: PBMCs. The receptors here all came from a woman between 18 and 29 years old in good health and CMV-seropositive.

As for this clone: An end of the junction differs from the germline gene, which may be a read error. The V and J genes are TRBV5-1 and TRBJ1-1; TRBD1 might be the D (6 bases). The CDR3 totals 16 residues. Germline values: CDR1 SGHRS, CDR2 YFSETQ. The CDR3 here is CASSFGGGVMNTEAFF. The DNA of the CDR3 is TGCGCCAGCAGCTTCGGCGGGGGCGTAATGAACACTGAGGCTTTCTTT.

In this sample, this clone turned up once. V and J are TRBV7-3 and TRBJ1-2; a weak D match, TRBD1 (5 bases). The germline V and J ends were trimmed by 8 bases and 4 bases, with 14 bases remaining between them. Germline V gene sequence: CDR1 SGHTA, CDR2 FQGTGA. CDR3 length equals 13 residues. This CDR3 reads CASARGGGYGYTF. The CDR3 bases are TGTGCCAGCGCTCGGGGCGGGGGCTATGGCTACACCTTC.

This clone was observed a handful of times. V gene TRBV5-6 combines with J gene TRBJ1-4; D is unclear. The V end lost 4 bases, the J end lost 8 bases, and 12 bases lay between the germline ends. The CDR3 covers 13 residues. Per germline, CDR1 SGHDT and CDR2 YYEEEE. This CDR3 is CASSGKSGEKLFF. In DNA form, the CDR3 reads TGTGCCAGCAGCGGCAAGTCGGGAGAAAAACTGTTTTTT.

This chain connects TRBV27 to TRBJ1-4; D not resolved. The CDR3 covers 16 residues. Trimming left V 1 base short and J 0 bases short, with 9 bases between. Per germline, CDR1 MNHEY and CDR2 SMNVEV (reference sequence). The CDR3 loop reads CASSLFRGATNEKLFF. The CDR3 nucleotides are TGTGCCAGCAGTTTATTCCGGGGTGCAACTAATGAAAAACTGTTTTTT. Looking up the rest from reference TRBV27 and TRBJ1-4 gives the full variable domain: EAQVTQNPRYLITVTGKKLTVTCSQNMNHEYMSWYRQDPGLGLRQIYYSMNVEVTDKGDVPEGYKVSRKEKRNFPLILESPSPNQTSLYFCASSLFRGATNEKLFFGSGTQLSVL.

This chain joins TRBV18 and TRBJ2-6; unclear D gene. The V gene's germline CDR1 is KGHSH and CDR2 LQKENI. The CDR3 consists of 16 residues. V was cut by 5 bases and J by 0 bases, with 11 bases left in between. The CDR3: CASSSTVFSGANVLTF. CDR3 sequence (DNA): TGTGCCAGCTCAAGCACAGTATTCTCTGGGGCCAACGTCCTGACTTTC.